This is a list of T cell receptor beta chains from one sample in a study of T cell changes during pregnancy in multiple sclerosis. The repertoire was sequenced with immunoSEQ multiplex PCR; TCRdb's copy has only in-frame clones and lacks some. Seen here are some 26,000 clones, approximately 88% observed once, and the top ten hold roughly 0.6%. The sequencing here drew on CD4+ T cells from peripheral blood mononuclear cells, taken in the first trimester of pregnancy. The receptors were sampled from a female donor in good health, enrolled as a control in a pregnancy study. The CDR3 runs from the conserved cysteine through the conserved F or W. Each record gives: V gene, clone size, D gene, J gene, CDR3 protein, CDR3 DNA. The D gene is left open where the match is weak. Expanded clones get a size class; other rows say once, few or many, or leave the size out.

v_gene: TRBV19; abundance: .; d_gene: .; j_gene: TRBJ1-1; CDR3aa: CASSILQGTGNTEAFF; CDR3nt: TGTGCCAGTAGTATTCTGCAGGGGACCGGGAACACTGAAGCTTTCTTT
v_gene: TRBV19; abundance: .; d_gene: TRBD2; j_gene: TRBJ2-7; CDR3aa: CASNRGLAADYEQYF; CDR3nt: TGTGCCAGTAATAGGGGACTAGCGGCAGATTACGAGCAGTACTTC
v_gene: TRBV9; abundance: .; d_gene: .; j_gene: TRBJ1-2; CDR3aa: CASSVSAGIPYGYTF; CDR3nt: TGTGCCAGCAGCGTTTCAGCCGGGATACCCTATGGCTACACCTTC
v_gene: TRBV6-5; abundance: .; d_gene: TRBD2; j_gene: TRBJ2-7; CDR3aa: CASSPGLARTYEQYF; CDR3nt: TGTGCCAGCAGTCCGGGACTAGCGCGGACCTACGAGCAGTACTTC
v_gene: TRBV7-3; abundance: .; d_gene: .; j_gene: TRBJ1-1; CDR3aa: CASSLGGRSAEAFF; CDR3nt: TGTGCCAGCAGCTTAGGTGGGCGATCAGCTGAAGCTTTCTTT
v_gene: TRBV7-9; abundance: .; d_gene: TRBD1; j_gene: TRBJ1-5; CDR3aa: CASSLGTGGDQPQHF; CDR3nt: TGTGCCAGCAGCTTAGGGACAGGGGGGGATCAGCCCCAGCATTTT
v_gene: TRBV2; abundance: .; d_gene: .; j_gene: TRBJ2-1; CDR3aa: CASSLGLYNEQFF; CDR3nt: TGTGCCAGCAGCCTGGGACTCTACAATGAGCAGTTCTTC
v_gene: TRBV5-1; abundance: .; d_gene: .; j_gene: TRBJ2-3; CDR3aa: CASSLGVGGKFLEDTQYF; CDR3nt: TGCGCCAGCAGCTTGGGAGTTGGGGGGAAGTTCTTGGAAGATACGCAGTATTTT
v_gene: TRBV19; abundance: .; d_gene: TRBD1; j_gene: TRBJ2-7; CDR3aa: CASSIFSGQGAWEQYF; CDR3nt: TGTGCCAGTAGTATATTTTCCGGACAGGGGGCGTGGGAGCAGTACTTC
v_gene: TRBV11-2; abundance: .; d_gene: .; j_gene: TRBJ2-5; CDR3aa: CASSSWLGGETQYF; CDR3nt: TGTGCCAGCAGCTCCTGGTTGGGAGGCGAGACCCAGTACTTC
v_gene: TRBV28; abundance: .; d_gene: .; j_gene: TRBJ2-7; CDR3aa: CASSFSLDYYEQYF; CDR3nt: TGTGCCAGCAGTTTCTCCTTGGACTATTACGAGCAGTACTTC
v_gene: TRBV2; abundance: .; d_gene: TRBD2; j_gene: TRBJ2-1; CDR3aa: CASSEGGLVQFF; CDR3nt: TGTGCCAGCAGTGAAGGGGGACTAGTTCAGTTCTTC
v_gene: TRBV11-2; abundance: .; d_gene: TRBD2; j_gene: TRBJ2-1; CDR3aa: CASSWTSGNYNEQFF; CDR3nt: TGTGCCAGCAGTTGGACTAGCGGGAACTACAATGAGCAGTTCTTC
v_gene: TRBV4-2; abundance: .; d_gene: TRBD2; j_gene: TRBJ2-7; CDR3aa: CASSHQMTTSGRGEQYF; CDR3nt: TGTGCCAGCAGCCACCAGATGACCACCAGCGGGAGGGGTGAGCAGTACTTC
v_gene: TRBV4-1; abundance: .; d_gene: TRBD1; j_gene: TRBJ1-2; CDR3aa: CASSRPDRENYGYTF; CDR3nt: TGCGCCAGCAGCCGCCCCGACAGGGAAAACTATGGCTACACCTTC
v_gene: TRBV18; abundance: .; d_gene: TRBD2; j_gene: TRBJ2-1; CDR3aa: CASSPRVAGGVYNEQFF; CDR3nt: TGTGCCAGCTCACCCCGGGTAGCGGGAGGCGTATACAATGAGCAGTTCTTC
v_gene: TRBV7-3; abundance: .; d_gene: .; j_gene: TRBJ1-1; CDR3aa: CASSLSVNTEAFF; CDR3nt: TGTGCCAGCAGCTTATCAGTGAACACTGAAGCTTTCTTT
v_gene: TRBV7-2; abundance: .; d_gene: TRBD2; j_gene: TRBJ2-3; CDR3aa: CASSLGFGTTKTDTQYF; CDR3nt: TGTGCCAGCAGCTTAGGGTTTGGGACTACCAAGACAGATACGCAGTATTTT
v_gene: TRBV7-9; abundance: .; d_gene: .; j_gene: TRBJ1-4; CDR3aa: CASRKTGRGSTNEKLFF; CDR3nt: TGTGCCAGCAGAAAGACCGGCAGGGGCTCAACTAATGAAAAACTGTTTTTT
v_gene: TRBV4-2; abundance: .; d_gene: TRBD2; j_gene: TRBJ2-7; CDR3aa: CASSPGTRIEQYF; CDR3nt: TGTGCCAGCAGCCCAGGGACTAGGATAGAGCAGTACTTC
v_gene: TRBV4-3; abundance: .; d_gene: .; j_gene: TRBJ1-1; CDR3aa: CASSRSRGSEAFF; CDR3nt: TGCGCCAGCAGCCGATCCAGGGGTTCTGAAGCTTTCTTT
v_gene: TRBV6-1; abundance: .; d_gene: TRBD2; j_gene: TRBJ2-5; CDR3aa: CASNLAGGLSETQYF; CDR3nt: TGTGCCAGCAACCTAGCGGGGGGGCTCAGTGAGACCCAGTACTTC
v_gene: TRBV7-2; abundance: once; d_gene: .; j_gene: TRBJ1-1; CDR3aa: CASSSRVGARAEAFF; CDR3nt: TGTGCCAGCAGCTCCCGGGTAGGGGCAAGGGCTGAAGCTTTCTTT
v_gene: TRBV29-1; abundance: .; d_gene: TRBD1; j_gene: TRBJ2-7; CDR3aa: CSARTGNYEQYF; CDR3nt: TGCAGCGCTAGGACAGGGAACTACGAGCAGTACTTC
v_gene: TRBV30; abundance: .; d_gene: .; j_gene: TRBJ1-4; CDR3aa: CAWTNALGLPTNEKLFF; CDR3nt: TGTGCCTGGACCAACGCCCTCGGGTTACCCACTAATGAAAAACTGTTTTTT